This is a list of T cell receptor beta chains from one sample in a study of CXCR3-negative and CXCR3-positive naive CD8 T cells. Reanalyzing the 5' RACE reads, TCRdb keeps one entry per CDR3 protein, without DNA. The sample yields about 62,000 distinct CDR3 sequences, of which the top ten take up 3.5% to 5%. Sequenced input: naive CXCR3- CD8+ T cells from blood. These receptors were collected from a human donor in good health. Some clones in this sample may be carry-over from other donors' samples. Both conserved end residues are part of each CDR3.

j_call v_call cdr3_aa
TRBJ2-5 TRBV20-1 CSATGQGAIMGVQETQYF
TRBJ2-1 TRBV5-1 CASSLVGGPSYNEQFF
TRBJ2-7 TRBV5-4 CASSLVQGPYEQYF
TRBJ2-1 TRBV7-2 CASSAPGTYNEQFF
TRBJ2-3 TRBV6-6 CASLSGRHTDTQYF
TRBJ2-2 TRBV4-3 CASSQEFEGVRTGELFF
TRBJ2-7 TRBV20-1 CSARDTSPIEQYF
TRBJ1-1 TRBV5-6 CASSLGLHSPEAFF
TRBJ2-1 TRBV20-1 CSALLAGPRDEQFF
TRBJ2-2 TRBV9 CASSPPTGELFF
TRBJ2-2 TRBV7-3 CASSPTYTRGANTGELFF
TRBJ1-1 TRBV7-6 CASSSRQGTNTEAFF
TRBJ2-7 TRBV2 CASSDSGYVYEQYF
TRBJ1-2 TRBV9 CASSDDRGWDYGYTF
TRBJ2-2 TRBV20-1 CSAKGQGDTGELFF
TRBJ2-5 TRBV28 CASSTMDRVTETQYF
TRBJ2-1 TRBV7-8 CASSLASRLAGGITFYNEQFF
TRBJ2-1 TRBV5-1 CASSLRTDNNEQFF
TRBJ2-5 TRBV6-6 CASSYSPAGEKQETQYF
TRBJ2-5 TRBV7-6 CASSSAGTSGPVGQETQYF
TRBJ2-1 TRBV6-2/TRBV6-3 CASSSTSPLAGEKNEQFF
TRBJ2-2 TRBV5-1 CASRDSNTGELFF